One sample yielded the 5 T cell receptor beta chains listed below, sequenced in a study of T cell changes during pregnancy in multiple sclerosis. Clones were sequenced by immunoSEQ multiplex PCR, and TCRdb holds only the in-frame ones, with some missing. The table shows some 60,000 clones, with 75% to 95% occurring only once. Sequencing used peripheral blood, obtained in the first trimester of pregnancy. The receptor source for this set is a female donor in good health, enrolled as a control in a pregnancy study.

The J gene is TRBJ2-1, the V gene TRBV28; TRBD1 is a possible D gene (6 bases). Germline V lookup: CDR1 MDHEN, CDR2 SYDVKM. The CDR3 is 16 residues long. V lost 5 bases, J lost 6 bases, and 20 bases lay in between. This CDR3 is CASSPGALGEGNEQFF. The CDR3 nucleotides are TGTGCCAGCAGTCCAGGGGCCCTCGGTGAGGGCAATGAGCAGTTCTTC. Using reference TRBV28 and TRBJ2-1 for the parts outside the CDR3, the full variable domain is DVKVTQSSRYLVKRTGEKVFLECVQDMDHENMFWYRQDPGLGLRLIYFSYDVKMKEKGDIPEGYSVSREKKERFSLILESASTNQTSMYLCASSPGALGEGNEQFFGPGTRLTVL.

This chain uses TRBV6-1 with TRBJ1-5; tentative D call: TRBD1 (5 bases). CDR3 length: 15 residues. The germline gives CDR1 MNHNS, CDR2 SASEGT. With 4 bases removed from V and 7 bases from J, the gap between germline ends came to 17 bases. The CDR3 spells CASSVNQGSFQPQHF. The CDR3 coding sequence is TGTGCCAGCAGTGTCAACCAGGGATCATTCCAGCCCCAGCATTTT.

The V gene is TRBV19, the J gene TRBJ1-2; TRBD1 matches 8 bases. The CDR3 covers 15 residues. Losses at the gene ends were 7 bases for V and 3 bases for J; bases not matched to a gene: 10. In germline, CDR1 is LNHDA, CDR2 SQIVND (reference sequence). DNA for the CDR3: TGTGCCAGTAATAGCCGCCAGGGGGCCTACTATGGCTACACCTTC. Its protein product is CASNSRQGAYYGYTF.

The chain recombines TRBV7-8 with TRBJ2-7, with 7 bases identical to TRBD1. V dropped 5 bases and J dropped 2; count of bases not matched to a gene: 9. CDR3 length: 15 residues. Germline lookup yields CDR1 SGHVS and CDR2 FQNEAQ. The CDR3 DNA reads as TGTGCCAGCAGCCCCCTAGGGCAGGGGGCCTACGAGCAGTACTTC. Translating it yields CASSPLGQGAYEQYF.

The J gene is TRBJ2-3, the V gene TRBV19; the match to TRBD2 covers 8 bases. Germline CDR1 reads LNHDA; CDR2 reads SQIVND (reference sequence). The CDR3 totals 15 residues. V gave up 5 bases and J gave up 3 bases; unmatched junction bases: 7. The CDR3 sequence is CASSPSGSLTDTQYF. CDR3 coding DNA: TGTGCCAGTAGTCCCAGCGGGAGTTTGACAGATACGCAGTATTTT.